The entry that follows covers one T cell receptor (beta chain) sequence. The entry originates in a study of T cells in localized non-small cell lung cancer. This CDR3 region has 13 residues. Looked up from germline, CDR1 is MNHEY and CDR2 is SVGAGI. Trimming pared 5 bases from V and 6 bases from J, leaving 14 bases between. Using immunoSEQ multiplex PCR, the repertoire was profiled, and TCRdb retains in-frame clones only, with some absent. The sample lists roughly 36,000 clones; roughly nine tenths were seen once. Sequenced here: PBMCs, sampled before any cancer treatment. The clonotype was recovered from a man aged 40 to 70 with stage II lung adenocarcinoma. The V gene is TRBV6-5, the J gene TRBJ2-7; tentatively, D is TRBD1 (8 bases). For the CDR3, the DNA is TGTGCCAGCAGTCAACAGGGGGGGCTCGAGCAGTACTTC. Its protein product is CASSQQGGLEQYF.